These 31 T cell receptor beta chains share one sample of origin, sequenced in a study of T cell responses to AZD1222 COVID-19 vaccine. The assay was immunoSEQ multiplex PCR, and TCRdb's table has in-frame clones only and misses some. The sample has roughly 110,000 clones, roughly 90% seen once; the top ten hold about 5%. The source material was peripheral blood, sampled on day 0 of AZD1222 vaccination. The receptors derive from an adult in good health.

The chain links TRBV5-1 to TRBJ2-7, with 8 bases aligning to TRBD1. J was trimmed by 6 bases and V by 4 bases; bases with no gene match: 12. In germline, CDR1 is SGHRS, CDR2 YFSETQ. The CDR3 covers 15 residues. The CDR3 protein is CASSPMDRAASEQYF. Written as DNA, the CDR3 is TGCGCCAGCAGCCCTATGGACAGGGCGGCGAGCGAGCAGTACTTC.

The chain carries TRBV28 and TRBJ2-2; D might be TRBD2 (6 bases). V lost 8 bases and J 4 bases, leaving 17 bases between the germline ends. Germline lookup yields CDR1 MDHEN and CDR2 SYDVKM. This CDR3 has 15 amino acids. For the CDR3, the DNA is TGTGCCAGCCTGGGAGGAGGGACCTTCACCGGGGAGCTGTTTTTT. Amino acid sequence: CASLGGGTFTGELFF.

The chain has TRBV20-1 and TRBJ1-3; D gene ambiguous. Germline loops: CDR1 DFQATT, CDR2 SNEGSKA (reference sequence). This CDR3 contains 14 residues. V was pared by 3 bases and J by 0 bases, with 9 bases between. The CDR3, as DNA: TGCAGTGCTAGTACCCAAATCTCTGGAAACACCATATATTTT. As protein: CSASTQISGNTIYF.

This clone was observed a handful of times. The V call is TRBV7-9, the J call TRBJ1-1, with D possibly matching TRBD1 (6 bases). V was cut by 5 bases and J by 8 bases, with 15 bases left in between. The CDR3 has 13 amino acids. The germline CDR1 and CDR2 sequences are SEHNR and FQNEAQ (reference sequence). DNA for the CDR3: TGTGCCAGCAGCCCCGCGGGGGCGGCGGAAGCTTTCTTT. The encoded protein is CASSPAGAAEAFF.

J is TRBJ2-7 and V is TRBV5-1; possibly TRBD1 or TRBD2 for D (5 bases each). Per the germline V gene, CDR1 is SGHRS and CDR2 is YFSETQ. The CDR3 has 15 residues. V dropped 0 bases and J dropped 6 bases, with 16 bases sitting between them. The CDR3 DNA reads as TGCGCCAGCAGCTTGGGTGGGGCCGGGCTAGCCGAGCAGTACTTC. Amino acids: CASSLGGAGLAEQYF.

The gene calls are TRBV5-1 and TRBJ2-2, with 9 bases lining up with TRBD1. This CDR3 comprises 17 residues. V shed 4 bases and J 3 bases; nucleotides not matched to a gene: 10. CDR1 is SGHRS, CDR2 YFSETQ, per germline. CDR3 in amino acids: CASSRLTGGGDTGELFF. The CDR3 DNA follows: TGCGCCAGCAGCCGCCTAACAGGGGGCGGTGACACCGGGGAGCTGTTTTTT.

This chain uses TRBV23-1 with TRBJ2-1; 13 bases agree with TRBD2. TRBV23-1 is an open reading frame, and its role is uncertain. This CDR3 spans 18 amino acids. Trimming cost V 3 bases and J 0 bases; bases outside gene matches: 5. The DNA for the CDR3 is TGCGCCAGCAGTCAGAGACTAGCGGGAGGACCCTCCTACAATGAGCAGTTCTTC. Residues: CASSQRLAGGPSYNEQFF.

The chain employs TRBV19 and TRBJ2-7; perhaps TRBD1 as D (5 bases). This CDR3 spans 15 amino acids. V lost 5 bases to trimming and J lost 1 base, with 15 bases between them. CDR1 is LNHDA and CDR2 is SQIVND in the germline V gene (reference sequence). DNA for the CDR3: TGTGCCAGTAGTTTGATGGGGCGTTCGTCCTACGAGCAGTACTTC. Translating it yields CASSLMGRSSYEQYF.

The chain combines TRBV7-2 with TRBJ1-6, with D maybe TRBD1 (5 bases). The V gene lost 6 bases and the J gene lost 3 bases, with 12 bases spanning the gap. This CDR3 spans 15 amino acids. Germline lookup yields CDR1 SGHTA and CDR2 FQGNSA. In nucleotides, the CDR3 is TGTGCCAGCAGTGAGGGGCCCAGCTATAATTCACCCCTCCACTTT. Translated, it gives CASSEGPSYNSPLHF.

The V and J genes are TRBV2 and TRBJ2-7; 14 bases map to TRBD2. The germline CDR1 and CDR2 sequences are SNHLY and FYNNEI. CDR3 length: 15 amino acids. V lost 4 bases, J lost 6 bases, and 5 bases stayed unmatched. The CDR3 nucleotides are TGTGCCAGCAGTGTCCTCGGGACTAGCGGGAGCGAGCAGTACTTC. Its protein product is CASSVLGTSGSEQYF. The entire variable domain, with the rest obtained from reference TRBV2 and TRBJ2-7, is as follows: EPEVTQTPSHQVTQMGQEVILRCVPISNHLYFYWYRQILGQKVEFLVSFYNNEISEKSEIFDDQFSVERPDGSNFTLKIRSTKLEDSAMYFCASSVLGTSGSEQYFGPGTRLTVT.

CDR3 loop: CATSGSHGNYGYTF. CDR3 DNA: TGTGCCACCAGCGGTTCCCATGGCAACTATGGCTACACCTTC. V is TRBV15 and J is TRBJ1-2; D is ambiguous. CDR1 is LNHNV, CDR2 YYDKDF, per germline (reference sequence). CDR3 length: 14 residues. Trimming stripped 5 bases from V and 2 bases from J, with 12 bases between. The full variable domain, in which reference TRBV15 and TRBJ1-2 provide the parts outside the CDR3, is DAMVIQNPRYQVTQFGKPVTLSCSQTLNHNVMYWYQQKSSQAPKLLFHYYDKDFNNEADTPDNFQSRRPNTSFCFLDIRSPGLGDTAMYLCATSGSHGNYGYTFGSGTRLTVV.

The chain has TRBV11-2 and TRBJ1-6; D is possibly TRBD1 (5 bases). Germline V gives CDR1 SGHAT, CDR2 FQNNGV. V lost 3 bases to trimming and J lost 7 bases, with 13 bases between them. The CDR3 runs 15 residues. The CDR3 coding sequence is TGTGCCAGCAGCTTGGTGGGGAGGGGAAATTCACCCCTCCACTTT. Its translation: CASSLVGRGNSPLHF.

The CDR3 sequence is CASTEDSYEQYF. DNA of the CDR3: TGTGCCAGCACCGAGGACAGCTACGAGCAGTACTTC. This chain connects TRBV2 to TRBJ2-7, with D possibly matching TRBD1 (6 bases). V gave up 7 bases and J gave up 3 bases, with 10 bases separating them. The CDR3 has 12 amino acids. Germline values: CDR1 SNHLY, CDR2 FYNNEI.

The chain couples TRBV7-3 to TRBJ1-1, with D possibly being TRBD1 (6 bases). The CDR3 runs 15 residues. Between the trimmed V and J ends, which lost 5 bases and 7 bases, there was a span of 20 bases. Per germline, CDR1 SGHTA and CDR2 FQGTGA. In DNA, the CDR3 is TGTGCCAGCAGCCCCTCACGAAGTCAAGGGGGTGAAGCTTTCTTT. Protein sequence: CASSPSRSQGGEAFF.

In DNA, the CDR3 is TGTGCCAGCAGCTTGGGAAAGTCCTACAATGAGCAGTTCTTC. This translates into CASSLGKSYNEQFF. V usage is TRBV5-5 and J usage is TRBJ2-1; D not resolved. The germline V gene has CDR1 SGHKS and CDR2 YYEKEE (reference sequence). CDR3 length: 14 residues. The V end lost 0 bases, the J end lost 1 base, and 5 bases lay between the germline ends.

The genes are TRBV6-2 or TRBV6-3 and TRBJ2-3, with 10 bases identical to TRBD1. Germline V gene data show CDR1 as MNHEY and CDR2 as SVGEGT. Trimming at V came to 0 bases and at J to 1 base, leaving 1 base not matched to a gene. CDR3 length: 16 residues. CDR3 sequence (DNA): TGTGCCAGCAGTTACTCTGGGACAGGGGGCACAGATACGCAGTATTTT. It yields the protein CASSYSGTGGTDTQYF.

The V call is TRBV28, the J call TRBJ1-2; TRBD1 is a possible D gene (6 bases). Looked up from germline, CDR1 is MDHEN and CDR2 is SYDVKM. Deletions cut 7 bases from V and 4 bases from J, with 16 bases between. This CDR3 has 14 residues. CDR3 amino acids: CASTKIGGGYGYTF. Written as DNA, the CDR3 is TGTGCCAGCACCAAAATCGGGGGCGGCTATGGCTACACCTTC.

The CDR3 spells CASSVGAGTDTQYF. The CDR3 nucleotides read TGTGCCAGCAGCGTGGGCGCAGGCACAGATACGCAGTATTTT. The J gene is TRBJ2-3, the V gene TRBV11-1, with D hard to call. The length of the CDR3 is 14 residues. Germline loops: CDR1 SGHAT, CDR2 FQDESV (reference sequence). Trimming shortened V by 5 bases and J by 1 base, and 10 bases separated the two germline ends.

The rearrangement uses TRBV19 and TRBJ1-6; the match to TRBD1 covers 7 bases. The germline V gene has CDR1 LNHDA and CDR2 SQIVND (reference sequence). After removal of 9 bases from V and 5 bases from J, the junction contained 10 bases not matched to a gene. The CDR3 runs to 15 residues. The CDR3 DNA follows: TGTGCCAGCACCCGACAGGGAAAAAATAATTCACCCCTCCACTTT. Its protein is CASTRQGKNNSPLHF.

This clone showed up just once. V usage is TRBV27 and J usage is TRBJ2-7; 10 positions match TRBD1. The CDR3 totals 13 residues. With V trimmed by 10 bases and J by 4 bases, 7 bases remained unmatched. CDR1 and CDR2 (germline): MNHEY, SMNVEV (reference sequence). In nucleotides, the CDR3 is TGTGCCACGGCGAGGACAGGGGGGTACGAGCAGTACTTC. Translation gives CATARTGGYEQYF.

This clone was detected only once. V is TRBV6-5 and J is TRBJ1-2; 8 nucleotides match TRBD1. V lost 10 bases, J lost 8 bases, and 12 bases stayed unmatched. CDR1 MNHEY and CDR2 SVGAGI come from the germline V gene. This CDR3 region has 13 residues. The CDR3 loop reads CATQLQGDGGYTF. In nucleotides, the CDR3 is TGTGCCACCCAATTACAGGGGGACGGGGGCTACACCTTC.

V gene TRBV5-4 combines with J gene TRBJ2-7, with 8 bases that match TRBD2. V dropped 4 bases and J dropped 0; count of bases not matched to a gene: 9. Germline V CDR1 and CDR2: SGHNT, YYREEE (reference sequence). This CDR3 contains 16 residues. The chain's CDR3 is CASSLGGTRSSYEQYF. The CDR3 DNA is TGTGCCAGCAGCCTAGGCGGGACTAGGAGCTCCTACGAGCAGTACTTC.

The rearrangement joins TRBV27 to TRBJ1-1; D not certain. The CDR3 has 14 amino acids. Germline CDR1 reads MNHEY; CDR2 reads SMNVEV (reference sequence). The germline V and J ends were trimmed by 6 bases and 5 bases, with 16 bases remaining between them. CDR3: CASSPLQGGTEAFF. For the CDR3, the DNA is TGTGCCAGCAGCCCCCTCCAAGGCGGGACTGAAGCTTTCTTT.

The chain couples TRBV7-8 to TRBJ2-1; the D gene could be TRBD1 or TRBD2 (5 bases each). Germline CDR1 and CDR2: SGHVS and FQNEAQ. Trimming took off 0 bases at V and 0 bases at J, with 21 bases between the two ends. This CDR3 has 20 amino acids. The CDR3 coding sequence is TGTGCCAGCAGCTTAGCGCTTCGGGGCAGAACTCTCACCTCCTACAATGAGCAGTTCTTC. As protein: CASSLALRGRTLTSYNEQFF.

The chain links TRBV6-5 to TRBJ1-2; weak D call: TRBD1 (6 bases). Trimming removed 6 bases at V and 4 bases at J, with 18 bases between. Germline V CDR1 and CDR2: MNHEY, SVGAGI. The CDR3 has 15 amino acids. In DNA, the CDR3 is TGTGCCAGCAGCGGGGGCGGGGGGCTACGCTATGGCTACACCTTC. Translation: CASSGGGGLRYGYTF.

V and J are TRBV6-5 and TRBJ1-2, with D unresolved. Looked up from germline, CDR1 is MNHEY and CDR2 is SVGAGI. Between the trimmed V and J ends, which lost 7 bases and 4 bases, there was a span of 7 bases. This CDR3 contains 11 residues. The CDR3 protein is CASKNLYGYTF. CDR3 sequence (DNA): TGTGCCAGCAAGAACCTCTATGGCTACACCTTC.

This clone has more than one count but fewer than ten. The chain links TRBV19 to TRBJ1-1; 7 bases are a match to TRBD1. This CDR3 comprises 14 residues. In germline, CDR1 is LNHDA, CDR2 SQIVND (reference sequence). Trimming cost V 7 bases and J 5 bases; bases outside gene matches: 10. The DNA of the CDR3 is TGTGCCAGTATCCAACAGGGGCAGGGGACTGAAGCTTTCTTT. Protein product: CASIQQGQGTEAFF. The full variable domain, rest sourced from reference TRBV19 and TRBJ1-1, is DGGITQSPKYLFRKEGQNVTLSCEQNLNHDAMYWYRQDPGQGLRLIYYSQIVNDFQKGDIAEGYSVSREKKESFPLTVTSAQKNPTAFYLCASIQQGQGTEAFFGQGTRLTVV.

The chain couples TRBV9 to TRBJ2-2; TRBD1 might be the D (6 bases). The germline V gene encodes CDR1 SGDLS and CDR2 YYNGEE. The CDR3 totals 14 residues. Trimming took off 4 bases at V and 1 base at J, with 8 bases between the two ends. The CDR3 is CASSKGQNTGELFF. DNA for the CDR3: TGTGCCAGCAGCAAGGGACAGAACACCGGGGAGCTGTTTTTT.

The DNA for the CDR3 is TGTGCCAGCAGCTTAGGGCGCGCAGATACGCAGTATTTT. As protein: CASSLGRADTQYF. The J gene is TRBJ2-3, the V gene TRBV7-9; D ambiguous. This CDR3 contains 13 residues. Looked up from germline, CDR1 is SEHNR and CDR2 is FQNEAQ (reference sequence). V was shortened by 1 base and J by 4 bases, with 6 bases between the two germline ends.

V gene TRBV5-8 combines with J gene TRBJ2-3, with 10 bases fitting TRBD2. Trimming cost V 5 bases and J 0 bases; bases outside gene matches: 6. The CDR3 is 16 amino acids. Germline V lookup: CDR1 SGHTS, CDR2 YDEGEE. This chain's CDR3 is CASRWGLALSTDTQYF. As DNA, the CDR3 is TGTGCCAGCAGGTGGGGACTAGCGCTTAGCACAGATACGCAGTATTTT.

The chain uses TRBV12-3 or TRBV12-4 and TRBJ1-2; D gene ambiguous. The CDR3 covers 13 residues. Trimming shortened V by 3 bases and J by 5 bases, and 10 bases separated the two germline ends. DNA for the CDR3: TGTGCCAGCAGTTTGGTGGCTGAATATGGCTACACCTTC. This translates into CASSLVAEYGYTF.